A selection of T cell receptor beta chains follows, all from one sample in a study of regulatory T cells in long-lasting Graves disease. TCRdb analysed the multiplex PCR reads with MiXCR anew, one entry per CDR3 protein. The data contain 450,000 or so distinct CDR3 sequences, less than 25% of them singletons. The sequencing used peripheral blood mononuclear cells (PBMCs), collected when the disease was refractory, from a patient treated with antithyroid drugs. These receptors all stem from a female donor with Graves disease. Both conserved end residues are part of each CDR3. Each record gives: V gene, J gene, clone size, D gene, CDR3 DNA, CDR3 protein. The D gene is left open where the match is weak. Expanded clones are given a class, and other clones once, few, many or no size at all.

v_call: TRBV7-9; j_call: TRBJ1-1; clone_size: many; d_call: -; cdr3_nt: TGTGCCAGCAGCCAAGAGGGGGAAGCTTTCTTT; cdr3_aa: CASSQEGEAFF
v_call: TRBV28; j_call: TRBJ2-7; clone_size: many; d_call: TRBD1; cdr3_nt: TGTGCCAGCAGTTCCCGGGACAGGGGGAACTACGAGCAGTACTTC; cdr3_aa: CASSSRDRGNYEQYF
v_call: TRBV3-1; j_call: TRBJ1-6; clone_size: -; d_call: TRBD1; cdr3_nt: TGTGCCAGCAGCCAAGAGGGGACAGGGACGGACTCACCCCTCCACTTT; cdr3_aa: CASSQEGTGTDSPLHF
v_call: TRBV7-8; j_call: TRBJ2-7; clone_size: -; d_call: TRBD1; cdr3_nt: TGTGCCAGCAGCTTACAGGGGGCGAATTACGAGCAGTACTTC; cdr3_aa: CASSLQGANYEQYF
v_call: TRBV20-1; j_call: TRBJ1-4; clone_size: many; d_call: -; cdr3_nt: TGCAGTGCTAGAACGACCAGGGGTTATAATGAAAAACTGTTTTTT; cdr3_aa: CSARTTRGYNEKLFF
v_call: TRBV28; j_call: TRBJ1-1; clone_size: many; d_call: -; cdr3_nt: TGTGCCAGCACCCCTTGGGCCGGTATGAACACTGAAGCTTTCTTT; cdr3_aa: CASTPWAGMNTEAFF
v_call: TRBV11-1; j_call: TRBJ2-2; clone_size: -; d_call: TRBD2; cdr3_nt: TGTGCCAGCAGCTTAGAGACTAGCGCCCTCGCCGGGGAGCTGTTTTTT; cdr3_aa: CASSLETSALAGELFF
v_call: TRBV6-1; j_call: TRBJ1-5; clone_size: many; d_call: -; cdr3_nt: TGTGCCAGCAGTGAACCCTCCCTTTATCAGGGCCCTCAGCATTTT; cdr3_aa: CASSEPSLYQGPQHF
v_call: TRBV28; j_call: TRBJ1-2; clone_size: many; d_call: -; cdr3_nt: TGTGCCAGCAGTAGTCAGTGGTGGAAGTCCGACTATGGCTACACCTTC; cdr3_aa: CASSSQWWKSDYGYTF
v_call: TRBV7-3; j_call: TRBJ2-5; clone_size: -; d_call: -; cdr3_nt: TGTGCCAGCAGCTTGCAGGGGGGAGCCCAAGAGACCCAGTACTTC; cdr3_aa: CASSLQGGAQETQYF
v_call: TRBV19; j_call: TRBJ1-1; clone_size: few; d_call: -; cdr3_nt: TGTGCCAGTAGTTCCACCTGGACTGAAGCTTTCTTT; cdr3_aa: CASSSTWTEAFF
v_call: TRBV5-1; j_call: TRBJ1-5; clone_size: many; d_call: -; cdr3_nt: TGCGCCAGCAGCTTGGCCGGGGGGGCTAATCAGCCCCAGCATTTT; cdr3_aa: CASSLAGGANQPQHF
v_call: TRBV13; j_call: TRBJ1-1; clone_size: many; d_call: -; cdr3_nt: TGTGCCAGCAGACCACCCCCGTCCAGGTACACTGAAGCTTTCTTT; cdr3_aa: CASRPPPSRYTEAFF
v_call: TRBV27; j_call: TRBJ1-1; clone_size: few; d_call: TRBD1; cdr3_nt: TGTGCCAGCAGTTTATCCGAATTATCCCGGGACAGTTTGAACACTGAAGCTTTCTTT; cdr3_aa: CASSLSELSRDSLNTEAFF
v_call: TRBV12-3/TRBV12-4; j_call: TRBJ2-7; clone_size: few; d_call: -; cdr3_nt: TGTGCCAGCAGTCTGAGTCATCCCGCCTACGAGCAGTACTTC; cdr3_aa: CASSLSHPAYEQYF
v_call: TRBV10-3; j_call: TRBJ1-4; clone_size: many; d_call: TRBD1; cdr3_nt: TGTGCCATCAGTGGATCCGGGACAGGGAATGAAAAACTGTTTTTT; cdr3_aa: CAISGSGTGNEKLFF
v_call: TRBV29-1; j_call: TRBJ1-1; clone_size: many; d_call: -; cdr3_nt: TGCAGCGTTGAAGACTTGACGGTGAACACTGAAGCTTTCTTT; cdr3_aa: CSVEDLTVNTEAFF
v_call: TRBV29-1; j_call: TRBJ1-1; clone_size: -; d_call: -; cdr3_nt: TGCAGCTCAGGTGGGGACACTGAAGCTTTCTTT; cdr3_aa: CSSGGDTEAFF
v_call: TRBV20-1; j_call: TRBJ1-5; clone_size: few; d_call: -; cdr3_nt: TGCAGTGCCGCGCGCCGTAGATTAGGGGACAATCAGCCCCAGCATTTT; cdr3_aa: CSAARRRLGDNQPQHF
v_call: TRBV30; j_call: TRBJ2-5; clone_size: few; d_call: -; cdr3_nt: TGTGCCTCCGACCGGACTTTGGCTGCTACCCAGTACTTC; cdr3_aa: CASDRTLAATQYF
v_call: TRBV11-3; j_call: TRBJ2-7; clone_size: many; d_call: -; cdr3_nt: TGTGCCAGCAGCTTAGGGGCAGGGGTCTCCTACGAGCAGTACTTC; cdr3_aa: CASSLGAGVSYEQYF
v_call: TRBV15; j_call: TRBJ1-4; clone_size: -; d_call: -; cdr3_nt: TGTGCCACCAGCAGAGATGGGGGTGCTAATGAAAAACTGTTTTTT; cdr3_aa: CATSRDGGANEKLFF
v_call: TRBV12-3/TRBV12-4; j_call: TRBJ2-5; clone_size: many; d_call: -; cdr3_nt: TGTGCCAGCAGCTTTGGGGAGACCCAGTACTTC; cdr3_aa: CASSFGETQYF
v_call: TRBV29-1; j_call: TRBJ2-7; clone_size: many; d_call: -; cdr3_nt: TGCAGCGTTGAAGGTCAGGGGGGGACGGACTACGAGCAGTACTTC; cdr3_aa: CSVEGQGGTDYEQYF
v_call: TRBV24-1; j_call: TRBJ2-1; clone_size: few; d_call: -; cdr3_nt: TGTGCCACCAGTGATTTGAGGACAGGGAGGGATGAGCAGTTCTTC; cdr3_aa: CATSDLRTGRDEQFF
v_call: TRBV3-1; j_call: TRBJ2-7; clone_size: -; d_call: -; cdr3_nt: TGTGCCAGCAGCCGACTTACAGGGGGAGGGTCCTACGAGCAGTACTTC; cdr3_aa: CASSRLTGGGSYEQYF
v_call: TRBV19; j_call: TRBJ1-5; clone_size: -; d_call: -; cdr3_nt: TGTGCCAGTAGTATACATCCCGAAGGTCAGCCCCAGCATTTT; cdr3_aa: CASSIHPEGQPQHF
v_call: TRBV7-2; j_call: TRBJ2-7; clone_size: many; d_call: -; cdr3_nt: TGTGCCAGCAGCTCCTGGCGGGGACCATACGAGCAGTACTTC; cdr3_aa: CASSSWRGPYEQYF
v_call: TRBV28; j_call: TRBJ1-5; clone_size: few; d_call: TRBD1; cdr3_nt: TGTGCCAGCACTCCTACAGGGGAGAGCAATCAGCCCCAGCATTTT; cdr3_aa: CASTPTGESNQPQHF
v_call: TRBV20-1; j_call: TRBJ1-1; clone_size: -; d_call: TRBD1; cdr3_nt: TGCAGTGCTAGAGATGCTGACAGGGGGGGGACTGAAGCTTTCTTT; cdr3_aa: CSARDADRGGTEAFF
v_call: TRBV11-3; j_call: TRBJ2-3; clone_size: few; d_call: TRBD2; cdr3_nt: TGTGCCAGCAGCTTAGGACTAGCGGTCATGGATACGCAGTATTTT; cdr3_aa: CASSLGLAVMDTQYF
v_call: TRBV29-1; j_call: TRBJ1-5; clone_size: few; d_call: -; cdr3_nt: TGCAGCGTCGGGGGCGCAAGCAATCAGCCCCAGCATTTT; cdr3_aa: CSVGGASNQPQHF
v_call: TRBV4-2; j_call: TRBJ1-2; clone_size: -; d_call: -; cdr3_nt: TGTGCCAGCAGCCAAGAGCCATTAAACTATGGCTACACCTTC; cdr3_aa: CASSQEPLNYGYTF
v_call: TRBV20-1; j_call: TRBJ2-1; clone_size: -; d_call: -; cdr3_nt: TGCAGTGCTAGAGGCGGTAGTAATCCCAATGAGCAGTTCTTC; cdr3_aa: CSARGGSNPNEQFF
v_call: TRBV15; j_call: TRBJ2-5; clone_size: many; d_call: TRBD1; cdr3_nt: TGTGCCACCAGCAGACGGAACACAGGGGGCATGGCGGGGAAGACCCAGTACTTC; cdr3_aa: CATSRRNTGGMAGKTQYF
v_call: TRBV6-9; j_call: TRBJ2-1; clone_size: -; d_call: -; cdr3_nt: TGTGCCAGCAGTTCCACTGGGACGGGGGGCCCCAACAATGAGCAGTTCTTC; cdr3_aa: CASSSTGTGGPNNEQFF
v_call: TRBV7-2; j_call: TRBJ2-5; clone_size: many; d_call: -; cdr3_nt: TGTGCCAGCAGCTTAATCTACCAAGAGACCCAGTACTTC; cdr3_aa: CASSLIYQETQYF
v_call: TRBV6-2/TRBV6-3; j_call: TRBJ2-7; clone_size: -; d_call: TRBD2; cdr3_nt: TGTGCCAGCAGCCAAGATAAGCGGGACCCCTACGAGCAGTACTTC; cdr3_aa: CASSQDKRDPYEQYF
v_call: TRBV12-3/TRBV12-4; j_call: TRBJ1-5; clone_size: few; d_call: TRBD1; cdr3_nt: TGTGCCAGCTTACAGGGGGGGAGGGGTCAGCCCCAGCATTTT; cdr3_aa: CASLQGGRGQPQHF
v_call: TRBV28; j_call: TRBJ1-1; clone_size: many; d_call: TRBD1; cdr3_nt: TGTGCCAGCAGGTGGGACAGGGAGGACACTGAAGCTTTCTTT; cdr3_aa: CASRWDREDTEAFF
v_call: TRBV9; j_call: TRBJ1-1; clone_size: few; d_call: -; cdr3_nt: TGTGCCAGCAGCGTAGGATGGGGGGGTATGACTGAAGCTTTCTTT; cdr3_aa: CASSVGWGGMTEAFF
v_call: TRBV6-1; j_call: TRBJ2-5; clone_size: many; d_call: TRBD1; cdr3_nt: TGTGCCAGCAGCTTAACAGGGGGTTTGAAGACCCAGTACTTC; cdr3_aa: CASSLTGGLKTQYF
v_call: TRBV27; j_call: TRBJ2-7; clone_size: few; d_call: TRBD1; cdr3_nt: TGTGCCAGCAGTGTTGACAGGGGGAGCTCCTACGAGCAGTACTTC; cdr3_aa: CASSVDRGSSYEQYF
v_call: TRBV6-5; j_call: TRBJ2-7; clone_size: many; d_call: -; cdr3_nt: TGTGCCAGCAGTTACTCGTTGCAGGGTTGGAACGAGCAGTACTTC; cdr3_aa: CASSYSLQGWNEQYF
v_call: TRBV6-1; j_call: TRBJ1-2; clone_size: many; d_call: -; cdr3_nt: TGTGCCAGCAGCACCATCAGGGTTTTGGCCTATGGCTACACCTTC; cdr3_aa: CASSTIRVLAYGYTF
v_call: TRBV27; j_call: TRBJ1-1; clone_size: -; d_call: -; cdr3_nt: TGTGCCAGCAGTTTCGGGGTGGGGGAGAACACTGAAGCTTTCTTT; cdr3_aa: CASSFGVGENTEAFF
v_call: TRBV2; j_call: TRBJ2-5; clone_size: many; d_call: -; cdr3_nt: TGTGCCAGCAGTGCGACTTATCAAGAGACCCAGTACTTC; cdr3_aa: CASSATYQETQYF
v_call: TRBV28; j_call: TRBJ2-1; clone_size: -; d_call: TRBD2; cdr3_nt: TGTGCCAGCAGTCCTCTAGCGGGCCGCTCCTACAATGAGCAGTTCTTC; cdr3_aa: CASSPLAGRSYNEQFF